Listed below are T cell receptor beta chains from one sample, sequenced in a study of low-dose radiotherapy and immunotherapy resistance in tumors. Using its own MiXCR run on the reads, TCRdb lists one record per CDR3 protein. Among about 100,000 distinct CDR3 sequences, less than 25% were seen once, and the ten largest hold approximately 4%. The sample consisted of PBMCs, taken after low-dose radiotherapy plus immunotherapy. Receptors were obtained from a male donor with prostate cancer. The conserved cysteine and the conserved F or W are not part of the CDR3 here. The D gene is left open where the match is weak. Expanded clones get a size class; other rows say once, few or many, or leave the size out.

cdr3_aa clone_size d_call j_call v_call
ASSPGLGSVYEQF few TRBD2 TRBJ2-1 TRBV18
ARKGPREETQY many - TRBJ2-5 TRBV7-3
ASSVEPGTQY many - TRBJ2-5 TRBV9
ASSMTSGGGETQY many TRBD2 TRBJ2-5 TRBV7-9
ASSLAGSGGLHGELF - TRBD2 TRBJ2-2 TRBV13
ASSRRNYNEQF few - TRBJ2-1 TRBV27
ASTLGPSNQPQH - - TRBJ1-5 TRBV5-6
SVDGHNHNEQF many - TRBJ2-1 TRBV29-1
ASSPDGFWQETQY - - TRBJ2-5 TRBV7-6
ASSPTGGETQY many TRBD1 TRBJ2-5 TRBV5-4
ASSPRHQETQY once - TRBJ2-5 TRBV6-2/TRBV6-3
ASSRHYEQY many - TRBJ2-7 TRBV6-5
ASSFYICSAREDTRETQY - - TRBJ2-5 TRBV3-1
ASSDRTASVWF many - TRBJ2-1 TRBV5-1
AIAAGQGDSSYEQY many - TRBJ2-7 TRBV10-3
ASSLDPGADEKLF many - TRBJ1-4 TRBV13
ASSRLLAGGLRSPSNEQF many TRBD2 TRBJ2-1 TRBV5-1
ASSYPSGGSYEQY - TRBD2 TRBJ2-7 TRBV6-2/TRBV6-3
ASSTQTGSSYNEQF once TRBD1 TRBJ2-1 TRBV5-4
ASSPDVGETQY few - TRBJ2-5 TRBV18
SEARGHNEQF many - TRBJ2-1 TRBV29-1
SVEDSQAYEQY many - TRBJ2-7 TRBV29-1